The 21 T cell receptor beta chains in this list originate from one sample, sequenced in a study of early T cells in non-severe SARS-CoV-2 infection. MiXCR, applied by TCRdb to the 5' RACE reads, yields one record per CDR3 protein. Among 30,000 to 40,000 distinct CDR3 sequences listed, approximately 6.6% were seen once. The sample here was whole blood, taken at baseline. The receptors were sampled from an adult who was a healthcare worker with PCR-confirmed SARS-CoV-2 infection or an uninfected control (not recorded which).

The CDR3 reads CASSALSHYEQYF. In DNA, the CDR3 is TGTGCCAGCAGCGCTCTAAGTCACTACGAGCAGTACTTC. The chain uses TRBV5-6 and TRBJ2-7; D not resolved. The V gene lost 4 bases and the J gene lost 3 bases, with 11 bases spanning the gap. The CDR3 contains 13 residues. Germline V lookup: CDR1 SGHDT, CDR2 YYEEEE.

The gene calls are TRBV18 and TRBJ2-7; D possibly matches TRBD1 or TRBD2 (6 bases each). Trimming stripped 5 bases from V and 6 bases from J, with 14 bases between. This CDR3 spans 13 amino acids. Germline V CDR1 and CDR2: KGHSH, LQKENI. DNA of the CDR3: TGTGCCAGCTCATCCTCACAGGGAGGCGAGCAGTACTTC. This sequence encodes CASSSSQGGEQYF.

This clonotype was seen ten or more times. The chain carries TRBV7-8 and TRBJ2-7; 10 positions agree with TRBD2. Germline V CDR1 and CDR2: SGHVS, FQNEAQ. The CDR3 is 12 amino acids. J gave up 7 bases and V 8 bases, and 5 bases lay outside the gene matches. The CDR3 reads CASEREGYEQYF. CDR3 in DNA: TGTGCCAGCGAGCGGGAGGGATATGAGCAGTACTTC.

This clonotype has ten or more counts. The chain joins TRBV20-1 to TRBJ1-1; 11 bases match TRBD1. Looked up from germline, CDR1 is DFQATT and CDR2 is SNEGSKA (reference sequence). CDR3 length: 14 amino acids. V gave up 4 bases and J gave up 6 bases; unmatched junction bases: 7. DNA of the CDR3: TGCAGTGCTACTTCCGGGACAGGGGGTCCTGAAGCTTTCTTT. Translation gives CSATSGTGGPEAFF.

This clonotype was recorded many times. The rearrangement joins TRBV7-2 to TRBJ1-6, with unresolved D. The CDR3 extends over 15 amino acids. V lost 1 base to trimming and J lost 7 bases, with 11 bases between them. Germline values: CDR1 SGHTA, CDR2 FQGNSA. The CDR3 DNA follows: TGTGCCAGCAGCTTAGATGGGGTGTCGAATTCACCCCTCCACTTT. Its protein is CASSLDGVSNSPLHF.

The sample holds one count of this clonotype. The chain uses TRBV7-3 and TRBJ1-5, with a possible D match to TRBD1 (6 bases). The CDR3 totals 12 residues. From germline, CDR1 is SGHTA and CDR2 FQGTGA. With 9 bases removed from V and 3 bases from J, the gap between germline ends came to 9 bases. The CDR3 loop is CASWGPNQPQHF. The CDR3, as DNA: TGTGCCAGTTGGGGGCCCAATCAGCCCCAGCATTTT.

CDR3 in amino acids: CASSPARAGGANVLTF. In nucleotides, the CDR3 is TGCGCCAGCAGCCCAGCTAGGGCGGGAGGGGCCAACGTCCTGACTTTC. The rearrangement links TRBV4-1 to TRBJ2-6; possible D gene TRBD2, 6 bases. This CDR3 has 16 amino acids. The germline V gene encodes CDR1 MGHRA and CDR2 YSYEKL. The V and J ends lost 4 bases and 4 bases respectively, with 14 bases between them.

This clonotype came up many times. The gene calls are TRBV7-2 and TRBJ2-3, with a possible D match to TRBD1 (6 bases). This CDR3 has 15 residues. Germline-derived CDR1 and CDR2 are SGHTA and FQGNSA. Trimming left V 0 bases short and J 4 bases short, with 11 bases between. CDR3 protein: CASSLATQGPDTQYF. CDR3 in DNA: TGTGCCAGCAGCTTAGCTACACAGGGCCCAGATACGCAGTATTTT.

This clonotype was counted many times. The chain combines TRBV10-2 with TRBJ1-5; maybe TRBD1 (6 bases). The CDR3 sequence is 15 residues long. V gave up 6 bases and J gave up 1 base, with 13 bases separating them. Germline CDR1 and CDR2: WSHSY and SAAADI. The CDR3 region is CASRDSGISNQPQHF. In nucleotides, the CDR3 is TGCGCCAGCAGGGACAGCGGTATCAGCAATCAGCCCCAGCATTTT.

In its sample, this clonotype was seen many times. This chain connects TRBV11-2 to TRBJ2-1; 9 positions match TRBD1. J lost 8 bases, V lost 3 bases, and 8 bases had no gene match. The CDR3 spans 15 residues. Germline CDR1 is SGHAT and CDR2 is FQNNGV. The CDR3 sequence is CASSLGTGFMDEQFF. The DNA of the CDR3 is TGTGCCAGCAGCTTGGGGACAGGGTTTATGGATGAGCAGTTCTTC.

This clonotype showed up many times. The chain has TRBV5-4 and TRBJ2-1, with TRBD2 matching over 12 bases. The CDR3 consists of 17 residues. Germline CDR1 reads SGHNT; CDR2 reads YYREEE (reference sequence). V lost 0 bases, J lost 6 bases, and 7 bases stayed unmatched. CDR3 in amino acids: CASSLEGLAGGGNEQFF. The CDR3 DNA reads TGTGCCAGCAGCTTGGAAGGGCTAGCGGGAGGGGGCAATGAGCAGTTCTTC. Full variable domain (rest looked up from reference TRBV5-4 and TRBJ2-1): ETGVTQSPTHLIKTRGQQVTLRCSSQSGHNTVSWYQQALGQGPQFIFQYYREEENGRGNFPPRFSGLQFPNYSSELNVNALELDDSALYLCASSLEGLAGGGNEQFFGPGTRLTVL.

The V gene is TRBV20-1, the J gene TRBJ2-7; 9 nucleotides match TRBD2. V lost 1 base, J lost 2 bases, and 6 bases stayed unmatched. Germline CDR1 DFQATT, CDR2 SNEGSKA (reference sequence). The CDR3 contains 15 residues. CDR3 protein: CSARVPLAGTYEQYF. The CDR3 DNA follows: TGCAGTGCTAGAGTTCCCCTAGCGGGAACCTACGAGCAGTACTTC.

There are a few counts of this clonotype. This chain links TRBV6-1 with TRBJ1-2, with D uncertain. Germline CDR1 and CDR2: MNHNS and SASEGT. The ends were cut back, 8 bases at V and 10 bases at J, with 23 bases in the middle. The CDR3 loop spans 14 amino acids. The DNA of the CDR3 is TGTGCCAGCTTTTTGACCACCTTCATCGGGGACTACACCTTC. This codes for CASFLTTFIGDYTF.

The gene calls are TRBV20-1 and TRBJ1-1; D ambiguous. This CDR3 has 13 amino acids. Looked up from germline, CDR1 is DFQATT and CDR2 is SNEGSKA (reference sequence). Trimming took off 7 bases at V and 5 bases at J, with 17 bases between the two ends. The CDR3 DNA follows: TGCAGTGTCAAAAGCAGTGAAAGGACTGAAGCTTTCTTT. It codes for CSVKSSERTEAFF.

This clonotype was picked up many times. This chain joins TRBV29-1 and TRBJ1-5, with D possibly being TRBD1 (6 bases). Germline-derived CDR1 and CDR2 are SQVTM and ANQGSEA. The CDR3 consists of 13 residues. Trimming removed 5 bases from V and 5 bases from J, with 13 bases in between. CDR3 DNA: TGCAGCGTTTCACAGGGTAGTGATCAGCCCCAGCATTTT. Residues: CSVSQGSDQPQHF.

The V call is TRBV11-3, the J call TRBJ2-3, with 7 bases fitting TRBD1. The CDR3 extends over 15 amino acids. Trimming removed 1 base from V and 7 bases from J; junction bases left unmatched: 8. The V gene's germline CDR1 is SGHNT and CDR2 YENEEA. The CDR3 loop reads CASSLGYRDSYTQYF. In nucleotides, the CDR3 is TGTGCCAGCAGCTTAGGATATAGGGACAGCTATACGCAGTATTTT.

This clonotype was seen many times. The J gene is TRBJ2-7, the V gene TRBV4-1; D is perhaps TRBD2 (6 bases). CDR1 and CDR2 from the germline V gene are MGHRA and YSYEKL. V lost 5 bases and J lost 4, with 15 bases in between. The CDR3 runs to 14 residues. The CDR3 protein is CASSLQSGTYEQYF. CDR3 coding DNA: TGCGCCAGCAGCTTACAGTCCGGGACTTACGAGCAGTACTTC.

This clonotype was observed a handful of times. CDR3 region: CASRPRGGEETQYF. The CDR3 DNA is TGTGCCAGCAGACCCCGGGGGGGAGAAGAGACCCAGTACTTC. The chain recombines TRBV6-6 with TRBJ2-5, with 8 bases fitting TRBD2. This CDR3 has 14 amino acids. Losses at the gene ends were 6 bases for V and 3 bases for J; bases not matched to a gene: 6. The V gene's germline CDR1 is MNHNY and CDR2 SVGAGI (reference sequence).

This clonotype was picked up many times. The CDR3 loop reads CASSYSLRGPYNEQFF. CDR3 DNA sequence: TGTGCCAGCAGTTACTCGTTGCGGGGACCCTACAATGAGCAGTTCTTC. The chain recombines TRBV6-5 with TRBJ2-1; D is perhaps TRBD2 (6 bases). Germline values: CDR1 MNHEY, CDR2 SVGAGI. Trimming pared 0 bases from V and 2 bases from J, leaving 11 bases between. This CDR3 comprises 16 residues.

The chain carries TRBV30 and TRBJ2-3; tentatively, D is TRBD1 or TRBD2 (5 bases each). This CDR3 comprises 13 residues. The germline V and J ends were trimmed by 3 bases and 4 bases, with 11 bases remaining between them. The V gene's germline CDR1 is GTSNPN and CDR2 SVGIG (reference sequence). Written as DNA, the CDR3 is TGTGCCTGGAGCTCTGAGGGGCCAGATACGCAGTATTTT. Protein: CAWSSEGPDTQYF.

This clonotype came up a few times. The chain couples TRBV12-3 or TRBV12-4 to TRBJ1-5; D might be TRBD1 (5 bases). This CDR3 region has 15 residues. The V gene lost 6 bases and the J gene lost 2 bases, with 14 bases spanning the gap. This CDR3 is CASSPTGAGNQPQHF. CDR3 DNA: TGTGCCAGCAGCCCTACAGGTGCGGGCAATCAGCCCCAGCATTTT.